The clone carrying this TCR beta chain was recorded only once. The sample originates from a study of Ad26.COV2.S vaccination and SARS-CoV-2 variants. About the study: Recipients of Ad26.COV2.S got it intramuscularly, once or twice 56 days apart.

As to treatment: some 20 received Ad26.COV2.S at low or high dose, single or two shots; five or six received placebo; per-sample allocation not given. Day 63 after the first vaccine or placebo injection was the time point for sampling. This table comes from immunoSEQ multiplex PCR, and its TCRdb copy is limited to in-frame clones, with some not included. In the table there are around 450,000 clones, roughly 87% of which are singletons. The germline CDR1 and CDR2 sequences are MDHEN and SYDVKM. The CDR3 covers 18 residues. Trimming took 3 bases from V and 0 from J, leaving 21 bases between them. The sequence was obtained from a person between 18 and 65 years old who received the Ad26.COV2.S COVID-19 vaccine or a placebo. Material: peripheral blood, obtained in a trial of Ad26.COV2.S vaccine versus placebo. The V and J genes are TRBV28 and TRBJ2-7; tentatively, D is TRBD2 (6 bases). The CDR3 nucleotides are TGTGCCAGCAGTTTTAACGGGGAGATGGGGGGAAGCTCCTACGAGCAGTACTTC. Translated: CASSFNGEMGGSSYEQYF.